Ten or more counts support the clone carrying this T cell receptor (beta chain). Its matching antigen is unknown. The time point was: pre-sensitization, week 0. Noted treatment: therapeutic diphenylcyclopropenone sensitization with weekly scalp DPC. Germline V gene sequence: CDR1 MNHEY, CDR2 SMNVEV (reference sequence). V was pared by 6 bases and J by 5 bases, with 7 bases of the junction left unmatched. This CDR3 comprises 14 residues. Each CDR3 protein gets one entry after TCRdb re-called the RACE reads with MiXCR. The table includes roughly 110,000 distinct CDR3 sequences, approximately 12% detected once. The sample belongs to a study of human T cells and chemical hapten exposure. Broader study findings: No change in TCRs above 1 in 1000 frequency was produced by DPC sensitization.

The chain joins TRBV27 to TRBJ1-5; 7 bases are shared with TRBD1. The sequence came from a woman aged 45-60 years with alopecia areata. Some clones in this sample may be carry-over from other donors' samples. Sequencing used whole blood, obtained in connection with sensitization to the hapten diphenylcyclopropenone (DPC). CDR3 sequence (DNA): TGTGCCAGCAGATACAGGGGTGGACATCAGCCCCAGCATTTT. Translation: CASRYRGGHQPQHF.